A single sample gave rise to the 3 T cell receptor beta chains below, sequenced in a study of blood T cell repertoires in COVID-19. Clones were sequenced by immunoSEQ multiplex PCR, and TCRdb holds only the in-frame ones, with some missing. The sample contains 160,000 or so clones, about 81% of which appear only once. The specimen was peripheral blood. All receptors derive from a man in his fifties or sixties with active or convalescent COVID-19.

V and J are TRBV19 and TRBJ1-5; the D gene is possibly TRBD1 (5 bases). V lost 7 bases and J 2 bases, leaving 15 bases between the germline ends. Germline V gives CDR1 LNHDA, CDR2 SQIVND (reference sequence). The length of the CDR3 is 15 residues. CDR3 residues: CASTAVGGGNQPQHF. The CDR3 DNA reads TGTGCCAGTACCGCGGTGGGGGGTGGCAATCAGCCCCAGCATTTT.

The V and J genes are TRBV15 and TRBJ1-4; D unresolved. Per germline, CDR1 LNHNV and CDR2 YYDKDF (reference sequence). Between the trimmed V and J ends, which lost 6 bases and 10 bases, there was a span of 12 bases. This CDR3 spans 12 amino acids. The CDR3 sequence is CATRTGEPKLFF. The CDR3 DNA is TGTGCCACCAGGACGGGAGAGCCAAAACTGTTTTTT.

This chain joins TRBV2 and TRBJ2-1, with a tentative D call TRBD2 (6 bases). The germline V gene has CDR1 SNHLY and CDR2 FYNNEI. The CDR3 spans 15 residues. V was trimmed by 7 bases and J by 1 base, leaving 14 bases between them. CDR3 sequence reads: CASTAGLLSYNEQFF. The CDR3 DNA follows: TGTGCCAGCACGGCGGGGCTGCTTTCCTACAATGAGCAGTTCTTC.